The T cell receptor beta chain described here comes from a study of blood T cell repertoires in COVID-19. Study background: The samples span acute and convalescent COVID-19 from the United States, Italy and Spain. The cDNA or gDNA used as material had been derived from T cells, B-cell-depleted T cells, or PBMCs.

Germline CDR1 LNHDA, CDR2 SQIVND (reference sequence). The CDR3 has 15 amino acids. V was trimmed by 5 bases and J by 6 bases, leaving 18 bases between them. Original processing notes: Researchers report that nucleated cell counts were estimated from reference gene primer amplification. Only in-frame clones appear in the TCRdb table, and some are missing; sequencing was by immunoSEQ multiplex PCR. The DNA was the basis for D and trimming; V, J and clone size are from that table. The sample records approximately 170,000 clones, 86% being singletons. Sequencing used peripheral blood. The receptor comes from a woman aged 70 to 79 with acute or convalescent COVID-19. This sequence joins TRBV19 and TRBJ2-3; perhaps TRBD1 as D (6 bases). The CDR3 region has the DNA TGTGCCAGTAGTCCCTCCGGGACACCCTGGGATACGCAGTATTTT. The encoded protein is CASSPSGTPWDTQYF.